The clone carrying this T cell receptor (beta chain) was seen more than once but under ten times. Its antigen is as yet unknown. These data come from a study of identical twins. Study-wide results and limits: Compared with unrelated sharing, twin-shared out-of-frame alpha sequences had more low-probability sequences.

Template switching added a universal primer site; cDNA carried unique molecular identifiers. TCRdb ran MiXCR on the 5' RACE reads and lists one entry per CDR3 protein. The table has 450,000 to 500,000 distinct CDR3 sequences, roughly 13% seen once; the top ten hold approximately 0.98%. Germline V gene data show CDR1 as DFQATT and CDR2 as SNEGSKA (reference sequence). V was cut by 1 base and J by 3 bases, with 12 bases left in between. The CDR3 spans 15 residues. This sample was also put to use in a study of yellow fever vaccine responses in identical twins.

The chain uses TRBV20-1 and TRBJ2-2, with a possible D match to TRBD2 (5 bases). The sequenced sample was CD4+ T cells sorted from blood. This clonotype was sampled from a woman aged 18-35 years in good health. CDR3 in DNA: TGCAGTGCTAGAGTAAAGAGCGGAGACACCGGGGAGCTGTTTTTT. Translation gives CSARVKSGDTGELFF.